The 21 T cell receptor beta chains below were found in one sample sequenced in a study of monozygotic twins with inflammatory bowel disease. TCRdb reprocessed the 5' RACE reads and stores each CDR3 protein as one record, lacking DNA. The sample is made up of 300,000 to 400,000 distinct CDR3 sequences, and the top ten hold approximately 2% of it. Sequencing used blood. These receptors were taken from a human donor with ulcerative colitis or Crohn's disease, or a healthy co-twin of an affected twin (not recorded which).

The chain employs TRBV7-6 and TRBJ1-6; as DNA is missing, the TRBD1 call by TCRdb cannot be tested. Germline CDR1 SGHVS, CDR2 FNYEAQ. CDR3 size: 13 residues. CDR3: CASSRDRDSPLHF.

The rearrangement joins TRBV6-2 or TRBV6-3 to TRBJ2-5; the D gene TCRdb calls, TRBD2, cannot be checked with no DNA. CDR3 size: 13 residues. Germline V gene sequence: CDR1 MNHEY, CDR2 SVGEGT. This chain's CDR3 is CASSYSGLETQYF.

The J gene is TRBJ2-7, the V gene TRBV29-1; TCRdb returns TRBD1, unconfirmable since there is no DNA. CDR1 SQVTM and CDR2 ANQGSEA come from the germline V gene. The CDR3 extends over 14 amino acids. The CDR3 region is CSVEAGPTDYEQYF.

This sequence joins TRBV5-5 and TRBJ1-2. Per germline, CDR1 SGHKS and CDR2 YYEKEE (reference sequence). The length of the CDR3 is 17 residues. The CDR3 protein is CASSSSTQRDSRHGYTF.

J is TRBJ2-1 and V is TRBV25-1. CDR1 MGHDK and CDR2 SYGVNS come from the germline V gene. The CDR3 loop spans 16 amino acids. The CDR3 sequence: CASRADRSSSYNEQFF.

The J gene is TRBJ1-1, the V gene TRBV29-1. The CDR3 is made up of 11 amino acids. The germline V gene has CDR1 SQVTM and CDR2 ANQGSEA. The chain's CDR3 is CSVSQDPEAFF.

The chain has TRBV4-1 and TRBJ2-5. The CDR3 is 16 amino acids. CDR1 is MGHRA, CDR2 YSYEKL, per germline. The CDR3 region is CASSQTGLAFRETQYF.

V is TRBV19 and J is TRBJ1-5. Germline V gene lookup returns CDR1 LNHDA and CDR2 SQIVND (reference sequence). The CDR3 has 13 amino acids. CDR3 sequence reads: CASSAKGYQPQHF.

The chain is built from TRBV19 and TRBJ1-1. Germline V CDR1 and CDR2: LNHDA, SQIVND (reference sequence). CDR3 length: 14 residues. The CDR3 region is CASSKGGVGTEAFF. The full variable domain, its missing parts supplied by reference TRBV19 and TRBJ1-1, is DGGITQSPKYLFRKEGQNVTLSCEQNLNHDAMYWYRQDPGQGLRLIYYSQIVNDFQKGDIAEGYSVSREKKESFPLTVTSAQKNPTAFYLCASSKGGVGTEAFFGQGTRLTVV.

The chain combines TRBV7-8 with TRBJ1-5; TCRdb selects TRBD1, and the lack of DNA leaves this call unchecked. The CDR3 is made up of 16 amino acids. Germline-derived CDR1 and CDR2 are SGHVS and FQNEAQ. This CDR3 reads CASSWLDREISQPQHF. The full variable domain, its missing parts supplied by reference TRBV7-8 and TRBJ1-5, is GAGVSQSPRYKVAKRGQDVALRCDPISGHVSLFWYQQALGQGPEFLTYFQNEAQLDKSGLPSDRFFAERPEGSVSTLKIQRTQQEDSAVYLCASSWLDREISQPQHFGDGTRLSIL.

This rearrangement joins TRBV5-1 to TRBJ1-1; TCRdb selects TRBD1, and the lack of DNA leaves this call unchecked. CDR1 is SGHRS, CDR2 YFSETQ, per germline. This CDR3 has 13 residues. CDR3 protein: CASSSGANTEAFF.

The chain combines TRBV15 with TRBJ1-6; the TCRdb call, TRBD1, lacks DNA for checking. This CDR3 is built from 13 residues. Germline values: CDR1 LNHNV, CDR2 YYDKDF (reference sequence). The CDR3 region is CATSRAAGAPLHF.

The V and J genes are TRBV19 and TRBJ1-4. Germline V CDR1 and CDR2: LNHDA, SQIVND (reference sequence). The CDR3 has 13 residues. This CDR3 reads CASSIDGLDRLFF.

The CDR3: CASSQLGGYTF. The J gene is TRBJ1-2, the V gene TRBV6-6. The germline V gene encodes CDR1 MNHNY and CDR2 SVGAGI (reference sequence). The CDR3 runs 11 residues.

The J gene is TRBJ2-1, the V gene TRBV6-5. In germline, CDR1 is MNHEY, CDR2 SVGAGI. The CDR3 extends over 15 amino acids. CDR3 sequence reads: CASSYSRNSYNEQFF.

The V and J genes are TRBV5-1 and TRBJ2-7; lacking DNA, the TRBD1 call made by TCRdb goes unchecked. The CDR3 has 16 amino acids. Germline CDR1 and CDR2: SGHRS and YFSETQ. The CDR3 protein is CASRRETGASSYEQYF.

The V and J genes are TRBV11-2 and TRBJ1-6; lacking DNA, the TRBD1 call made by TCRdb goes unchecked. The length of the CDR3 is 14 residues. Per the germline V gene, CDR1 is SGHAT and CDR2 is FQNNGV. CDR3 residues: CASSLEGVNSPLHF.

The chain uses TRBV5-1 and TRBJ2-7; TCRdb lists TRBD1, though no DNA is available to test this call. The CDR3 extends over 15 amino acids. From germline, CDR1 is SGHRS and CDR2 YFSETQ. CDR3: CASTPISTGGYEQYF.

The chain links TRBV12-3 or TRBV12-4 to TRBJ1-1. The CDR3 is made up of 13 amino acids. CDR3 sequence: CASSLGQFTEAFF.

The CDR3 here is CASWGFSGELFF. This rearrangement joins TRBV6-6 to TRBJ2-2; the D gene TCRdb calls, TRBD1, cannot be checked with no DNA. From germline, CDR1 is MNHNY and CDR2 SVGAGI (reference sequence). CDR3 length: 12 residues.

This CDR3 is CASSRIQGGGNTEAFF. The chain recombines TRBV12-3 or TRBV12-4 with TRBJ1-1; lacking DNA, the TRBD1 call made by TCRdb goes unchecked. The CDR3 sequence is 16 residues long.